A single sample is the source of the 30 T cell receptor beta chains below, sequenced in a study of beta chain features in type 1 diabetes. Overall study results and limits: Type 1 diabetes patients showed a moderate but significant shortening of TCRB CDR3s in all four CD4+ subsets.

Their antigen targets remain unknown. Reverse transcribing all isolated RNA meant expressed TCRB transcripts were sequenced. Sequencing was performed with immunoSEQ multiplex PCR; in TCRdb, only in-frame clones are kept and a portion is missing. In the table there are more than 300,000 clones, 8.5% to 10% of which are singletons. The sample consisted of central memory CD4+ T cells from blood. The origin of the receptors is a man aged 30 to 39 with type 1 diabetes.

The chain carries TRBV6-1 and TRBJ1-1; TRBD1 might be the D (6 bases). Trimming took off 6 bases at V and 2 bases at J, with 13 bases between the two ends. This CDR3 has 14 residues. CDR1 is MNHNS, CDR2 SASEGT, per germline. The DNA for the CDR3 is TGTGCCAGCAGACCGGACAGCTACAACACTGAAGCTTTCTTT. Amino acid sequence: CASRPDSYNTEAFF.

The gene calls are TRBV6-1 and TRBJ2-3; no firm D call. This CDR3 has 14 residues. V was shortened by 7 bases and J by 3 bases, with 14 bases between the two germline ends. Looked up from germline, CDR1 is MNHNS and CDR2 is SASEGT. The chain's CDR3 is CASNLGLRTDTQYF. The CDR3 region has the DNA TGTGCCAGCAACCTAGGGCTTAGGACAGATACGCAGTATTTT.

This chain connects TRBV28 to TRBJ1-1; D perhaps matches TRBD1 (6 bases). V lost 5 bases, J lost 1 base, and 17 bases lay in between. The germline gives CDR1 MDHEN, CDR2 SYDVKM. The CDR3 is 16 residues long. The CDR3 DNA sequence: TGTGCCAGCAGTCTTTCGGGGGGCAGGGGGAACACTGAAGCTTTCTTT. Translated, it gives CASSLSGGRGNTEAFF.

The chain combines TRBV10-3 with TRBJ1-5; no clear D gene. From germline, CDR1 is ENHRY and CDR2 SYGVKD. V shed 7 bases and J shed 4 bases, with 11 bases lying between them. The CDR3 contains 13 residues. DNA for the CDR3: TGTGCCATCAAGACCGACCTTAATCAGCCCCAGCATTTT. Protein sequence: CAIKTDLNQPQHF.

This clone was recorded many times. V usage is TRBV19 and J usage is TRBJ2-3; the D gene could be TRBD1 or TRBD2 (5 bases each). Germline-derived CDR1 and CDR2 are LNHDA and SQIVND (reference sequence). This CDR3 has 11 residues. Trimming took 11 bases from V and 7 from J, leaving 13 bases between them. For the CDR3, the DNA is TGTGCCTCCCACGAGGGGCATACGCAGTATTTT. It specifies CASHEGHTQYF.

This clone was picked up one time. The chain employs TRBV7-2 and TRBJ1-4; D ambiguous. The CDR3 consists of 15 residues. The V and J ends lost 4 bases and 5 bases respectively, with 14 bases between them. In germline, CDR1 is SGHTA, CDR2 FQGNSA. CDR3 in DNA: TGTGCCAGCAGCTCTATGGGCACGGACAATGAAAAACTGTTTTTT. Translation gives CASSSMGTDNEKLFF.

Only a few counts were recorded for this clone. The genes are TRBV6-1 and TRBJ1-2; tentative D call: TRBD1 (6 bases). Deletions cut 6 bases from V and 0 bases from J, with 11 bases between. The V gene's germline CDR1 is MNHNS and CDR2 SASEGT. The CDR3 runs 14 residues. In nucleotides, the CDR3 is TGTGCCAGCAGCCCAGACAGGACTAACTATGGCTACACCTTC. This gives the protein CASSPDRTNYGYTF.

The table lists this clone with a count of one. The J gene is TRBJ2-1, the V gene TRBV6-5; D unclear. The V gene lost 2 bases and the J gene lost 5 bases, with 7 bases spanning the gap. CDR1 MNHEY and CDR2 SVGAGI come from the germline V gene. The CDR3 runs 13 residues. The CDR3 loop reads CASSYSLNNEQFF. The CDR3 coding sequence is TGTGCCAGCAGTTACAGCCTTAACAATGAGCAGTTCTTC.

This clone came up a few times. This sequence joins TRBV7-9 and TRBJ1-1, with D perhaps matching TRBD1 (5 bases). Germline assignment: CDR1 SEHNR and CDR2 FQNEAQ (reference sequence). The CDR3 is 14 residues long. Between the trimmed V and J ends, which lost 7 bases and 1 base, there was a span of 13 bases. The CDR3 nucleotides read TGTGCCAGCATCTTCGGGGGGTCGAACACTGAAGCTTTCTTT. Its protein is CASIFGGSNTEAFF. The entire variable domain, with the rest obtained from reference TRBV7-9 and TRBJ1-1, is as follows: DTGVSQNPRHKITKRGQNVTFRCDPISEHNRLYWYRQTLGQGPEFLTYFQNEAQLEKSRLLSDRFSAERPKGSFSTLEIQRTEQGDSAMYLCASIFGGSNTEAFFGQGTRLTVV.

This rearrangement joins TRBV5-1 to TRBJ2-7, with D possibly TRBD1 on 6 matching bases. The germline CDR1 and CDR2 sequences are SGHRS and YFSETQ. This CDR3 comprises 14 residues. V was cut by 4 bases and J by 1 base, with 12 bases left in between. The CDR3 sequence is CASSLITGSYEQYF. CDR3 nucleotides: TGCGCCAGCAGCCTGATAACAGGGTCCTACGAGCAGTACTTC.

This clone was picked up many times. The chain couples TRBV6-1 to TRBJ2-7; D is ambiguous. The CDR3 is made up of 12 amino acids. Trimming left V 3 bases short and J 3 bases short, with 6 bases between. Germline-derived CDR1 and CDR2 are MNHNS and SASEGT. The CDR3 loop is CASSDSFYEQYF. CDR3 coding DNA: TGTGCCAGCAGTGACAGCTTCTACGAGCAGTACTTC.

The CDR3, as DNA: TGTGCCAGCAGCTTAACCCAGGGGGGGACCCAGTACTTC. This codes for CASSLTQGGTQYF. The V and J genes are TRBV7-2 and TRBJ2-5, with D maybe TRBD1 (7 bases). The CDR3 totals 13 residues. V was clipped by 2 bases and J by 7 bases, with 11 bases between them. Germline V CDR1 and CDR2: SGHTA, FQGNSA.

This clone came up a few times. V is TRBV12-2 and J is TRBJ1-1. TRBV12-2 counts as a pseudogene. This CDR3 has 14 amino acids. The CDR3 coding sequence is TGTGCAAGTCGCCAAATACAGGAGGGCACTGAAGCTTTCTTT. Translating it yields CASRQIQEGTEAFF.

In its sample, this clone was seen a few times. V gene TRBV7-3 combines with J gene TRBJ2-7; 10 bases are shared with TRBD2. The J segment lost 3 bases and the V segment lost 4 bases, leaving 9 bases of the junction unmatched. CDR3 length: 16 amino acids. In germline, CDR1 is SGHTA, CDR2 FQGTGA. CDR3: CASSSPAGGPSYEQYF. CDR3 bases: TGTGCCAGCAGCTCACCAGCGGGAGGGCCGAGCTACGAGCAGTACTTC.

This clone was seen many times. The J gene is TRBJ2-1, the V gene TRBV5-4, with 10 bases lining up with TRBD1. J was trimmed by 9 bases and V by 5 bases; bases with no gene match: 14. The germline CDR1 and CDR2 sequences are SGHNT and YYREEE (reference sequence). The CDR3 covers 16 residues. CDR3 coding DNA: TGTGCCAGCAGGACTAATCCGGGACAGGGGATGGGTGAGCAGTTCTTC. Translated: CASRTNPGQGMGEQFF.

This rearrangement joins TRBV19 to TRBJ1-1; TRBD1 agrees at 10 bases. Germline V lookup: CDR1 LNHDA, CDR2 SQIVND (reference sequence). The J segment lost 5 bases and the V segment lost 8 bases, leaving 5 bases of the junction unmatched. This CDR3 is 13 amino acids long. The CDR3: CASDDRGQTEAFF. DNA for the CDR3: TGTGCCAGTGACGACAGGGGGCAGACTGAAGCTTTCTTT. The whole variable domain, remainder taken from reference TRBV19 and TRBJ1-1, is DGGITQSPKYLFRKEGQNVTLSCEQNLNHDAMYWYRQDPGQGLRLIYYSQIVNDFQKGDIAEGYSVSREKKESFPLTVTSAQKNPTAFYLCASDDRGQTEAFFGQGTRLTVV.

This clone was detected a few times. CDR3 region: CASSLTVTGGYGYTF. For the CDR3, the DNA is TGTGCCAGCAGCTTAACGGTTACAGGGGGTTATGGCTACACCTTC. This rearrangement joins TRBV7-2 to TRBJ1-2, with TRBD1 identical over 8 bases. J lost 5 bases, V lost 2 bases, and 7 bases had no gene match. The CDR3 is 15 residues long. Germline CDR1 is SGHTA and CDR2 is FQGNSA.

In its sample, this clone was seen a few times. This chain's CDR3 is CASSQRTGGAGYTF. The CDR3, as DNA: TGTGCCAGCAGCCAAAGGACAGGGGGCGCTGGCTACACCTTC. The chain couples TRBV4-2 to TRBJ1-2, with 11 bases lining up with TRBD1. CDR3 length: 14 amino acids. Germline CDR1 reads LGHNA; CDR2 reads YNFKEQ. The junction had 3 bases not matched to a gene; V was cut back by 2 bases and J by 7 bases.

Only a few counts were recorded for this clone. The rearrangement uses TRBV5-1 and TRBJ2-1, with 8 bases fitting TRBD2. Per the germline V gene, CDR1 is SGHRS and CDR2 is YFSETQ. The V and J ends lost 5 bases and 7 bases, in that order; junction bases with no gene match: 11. The CDR3 length is 15 residues. The CDR3 DNA reads as TGCGCCAGCAGATCTGTAGCGGGACCCGAGAATGAGCAGTTCTTC. Translating it yields CASRSVAGPENEQFF.

This clone was observed a few times. CDR3 in DNA: TGTGCCAGCAGCCCCACGGGCCGCGTCTTAGCAGATACGCAGTATTTT. It translates to CASSPTGRVLADTQYF. The gene calls are TRBV7-9 and TRBJ2-3, with D hard to call. V was cut by 5 bases and J by 4 bases, with 19 bases left in between. The CDR3 spans 16 residues. Germline V gives CDR1 SEHNR, CDR2 FQNEAQ (reference sequence). The full variable domain, completed using reference TRBV7-9 and TRBJ2-3, is DTGVSQNPRHKITKRGQNVTFRCDPISEHNRLYWYRQTLGQGPEFLTYFQNEAQLEKSRLLSDRFSAERPKGSFSTLEIQRTEQGDSAMYLCASSPTGRVLADTQYFGPGTRLTVL.

This clone has a handful of counts. J is TRBJ2-7 and V is TRBV7-2, with D possibly matching TRBD1 (6 bases). Per germline, CDR1 SGHTA and CDR2 FQGNSA. V was shortened by 5 bases and J by 1 base, with 12 bases between the two germline ends. The CDR3 covers 14 residues. The CDR3 region is CASSAGTKSYEQYF. In DNA form, the CDR3 reads TGTGCCAGCAGCGCCGGGACAAAATCCTACGAGCAGTACTTC.

In this sample, this clone turned up a few times. The genes are TRBV7-2 and TRBJ2-1; tentatively, D is TRBD1 (5 bases). CDR1 is SGHTA, CDR2 FQGNSA, per germline. The CDR3 has 15 amino acids. Deletions cut 5 bases from V and 0 bases from J, with 11 bases between. The CDR3 bases are TGTGCCAGCAGCCCCGGACAAGGCTCCTACAATGAGCAGTTCTTC. Translation: CASSPGQGSYNEQFF.

The table lists this clone with a few counts. This chain connects TRBV30 to TRBJ1-1; D call uncertain. The CDR3 loop spans 13 amino acids. CDR1 is GTSNPN, CDR2 SVGIG, per germline (reference sequence). Trimming stripped 0 bases from V and 10 bases from J, with 15 bases between. The CDR3 DNA sequence: TGTGCCTGGAGTGTAGGAGGGTCTTTTTCAGCTTTCTTT. Translating gives CAWSVGGSFSAFF.

There are a few counts of this clone. The rearrangement joins TRBV5-1 to TRBJ2-7; TRBD2 agrees at 10 bases. J lost 1 base, V lost 4 bases, and 5 bases had no gene match. The CDR3 covers 15 residues. Germline V lookup: CDR1 SGHRS, CDR2 YFSETQ. CDR3 sequence (DNA): TGCGCCAGCAGCGGAAGGACTAGCGGTTCCTACGAGCAGTACTTC. Translating gives CASSGRTSGSYEQYF.

This clone showed up just a few times. This sequence joins TRBV30 and TRBJ2-3; D may correspond to TRBD1 or TRBD2 (5 bases each). Per germline, CDR1 GTSNPN and CDR2 SVGIG (reference sequence). This CDR3 is built from 14 residues. V lost 5 bases and J lost 4, with 16 bases in between. The CDR3 loop is CAWGDLKAADTQYF. The CDR3 DNA sequence: TGTGCCTGGGGGGACCTCAAAGCGGCAGATACGCAGTATTTT.

The gene calls are TRBV18 and TRBJ2-7, with D possibly TRBD1 on 6 matching bases. The germline V gene encodes CDR1 KGHSH and CDR2 LQKENI. V lost 0 bases to trimming and J lost 4 bases, with 7 bases between them. The CDR3 sequence is 13 residues long. DNA of the CDR3: TGTGCCAGCTCACCACCGCAGGGGTACGAGCAGTACTTC. It is translated as CASSPPQGYEQYF.

V is TRBV4-2 and J is TRBJ2-5; 7 bases fit TRBD1. The J call is uncertain, as TRBJ2-7 better fits the DNA end. CDR1 and CDR2 (germline): LGHNA, YNFKEQ. The CDR3 loop spans 16 amino acids. CDR3 in DNA: TGTGCCAGCAGCCAGGTGACAGGGAGAAAAGCCTACGAGCAGTACTTC. Protein: CASSQVTGRKAYEQYF.

The chain carries TRBV7-2 and TRBJ2-7; the match to TRBD1 covers 11 bases. The CDR3 is made up of 16 amino acids. The germline V gene has CDR1 SGHTA and CDR2 FQGNSA. Trimming took 4 bases from V and 6 from J; bases not matched to a gene: 11. The CDR3 is CASSSPGQGATREQYF. The CDR3 nucleotides are TGTGCCAGCAGCTCCCCCGGACAGGGGGCGACTCGCGAGCAGTACTTC.

This clone showed up just a few times. This rearrangement joins TRBV5-1 to TRBJ2-5; 7 bases align to TRBD1. Trimming at V came to 3 bases and at J to 0 bases, leaving 8 bases not matched to a gene. The CDR3 is 16 amino acids. Germline loops: CDR1 SGHRS, CDR2 YFSETQ. CDR3 amino acids: CASSWAGTADQETQYF. Written as DNA, the CDR3 is TGCGCCAGCAGCTGGGCCGGGACAGCGGACCAAGAGACCCAGTACTTC.

The table lists this clone with a few counts. The rearrangement joins TRBV5-1 to TRBJ1-4, with D perhaps TRBD1 (6 bases). CDR1 is SGHRS and CDR2 is YFSETQ in the germline V gene. With 0 bases removed from V and 7 bases from J, the gap between germline ends came to 13 bases. The CDR3 consists of 15 residues. The DNA of the CDR3 is TGCGCCAGCAGCTTGGAGGGGGGGCGCGGTGAAAAACTGTTTTTT. Its translation: CASSLEGGRGEKLFF. The full variable domain, in which reference TRBV5-1 and TRBJ1-4 provide the parts outside the CDR3, is KAGVTQTPRYLIKTRGQQVTLSCSPISGHRSVSWYQQTPGQGLQFLFEYFSETQRNKGNFPGRFSGRQFSNSRSEMNVSTLELGDSALYLCASSLEGGRGEKLFFGSGTQLSVL.